Listed here are 27 T cell receptor beta chains from one sample, sequenced in a study of T cells after yellow fever vaccination. TCRdb recomputed calls from the 5' RACE reads with MiXCR, one row per CDR3 protein. The sample records tens of thousands of distinct CDR3 sequences, about 7.4% being singletons. Sequenced material: CD8+ T cells sorted from PBMCs, taken approximately 16 days after the first yellow fever vaccination. These receptors all come from a man between 18 and 35 years old who received the YFV17D yellow fever vaccine.

This clonotype was observed at least ten times. This rearrangement joins TRBV27 to TRBJ2-7, with D possibly matching TRBD1 (6 bases). CDR1 and CDR2 (germline): MNHEY, SMNVEV (reference sequence). The V end was cut by 4 bases, the J end by 5 bases, with 18 bases between. The CDR3 runs to 15 residues. CDR3 DNA: TGTGCCAGCAGTTGGGTAAAGGGGGTAGAGGACGAGCAGTACTTC. This translates into CASSWVKGVEDEQYF.

There are many counts of this clonotype. The chain carries TRBV3-1 and TRBJ2-1; 9 bases match TRBD1. The junction had 9 bases not matched to a gene; V was cut back by 6 bases and J by 6 bases. CDR1 is LGHDT and CDR2 is YNNKEL in the germline V gene (reference sequence). CDR3 length: 15 residues. CDR3 sequence: CASSSGTGLFNEQFF. The CDR3 DNA sequence: TGTGCCAGCAGTTCCGGGACAGGGCTTTTCAATGAGCAGTTCTTC.

This clonotype was found many times. The chain couples TRBV12-3 or TRBV12-4 to TRBJ1-4; D gene unclear. This CDR3 region has 15 residues. The V gene lost 6 bases and the J gene lost 0 bases, with 11 bases spanning the gap. The DNA for the CDR3 is TGTGCCAGCAGGGGCTCGGGCCCAACTAATGAAAAACTGTTTTTT. This codes for CASRGSGPTNEKLFF.

Notes on this clonotype: This may stem from a read error, because a much larger clone lies one nucleotide away. The chain joins TRBV7-9 to TRBJ2-7; TRBD2 matches 7 bases. The CDR3 has 15 residues. J lost 1 base, V lost 4 bases, and 7 bases had no gene match. CDR1 and CDR2 (germline): SEHNR, FQNEAQ (reference sequence). Here the CDR3 DNA reads TGTGCCAGCAGCTCTGGAATGGGGGGGTCCTACGAGCAGTACTTC. It encodes CASSSGMGGSYEQYF. Using reference TRBV7-9 and TRBJ2-7 for the parts outside the CDR3, the full variable domain is DTGVSQNPRHKITKRGQNVTFRCDPISEHNRLYWYRQTLGQGPEFLTYFQNEAQLEKSRLLSDRFSAERPKGSFSTLEIQRTEQGDSAMYLCASSSGMGGSYEQYFGPGTRLTVT.

CDR3 bases: TGCGCCAGCAGAGGACTAGCGGGCGGCACCGACCAAGAGACCCAGTACTTC. Amino acids: CASRGLAGGTDQETQYF. This chain links TRBV5-1 with TRBJ2-5; TRBD2 aligns across 11 bases. The CDR3 contains 17 residues. Germline V lookup: CDR1 SGHRS, CDR2 YFSETQ. V gave up 5 bases and J gave up 0 bases; unmatched junction bases: 9.

This clonotype was observed once. This chain uses TRBV25-1 with TRBJ1-1; D is uncertain. Germline CDR1 and CDR2: MGHDK and SYGVNS. The CDR3 spans 13 residues. The ends were cut back, 4 bases at V and 7 bases at J, with 13 bases in the middle. The CDR3 loop reads CASSGGIRNEAFF. CDR3 sequence (DNA): TGTGCCAGCAGTGGAGGGATTCGGAATGAAGCTTTCTTT.

This clonotype occurred a few times. The chain uses TRBV18 and TRBJ1-5; 7 nucleotides match TRBD1. The junction had 13 bases not matched to a gene; V was cut back by 0 bases and J by 5 bases. Looked up from germline, CDR1 is KGHSH and CDR2 is LQKENI. The CDR3 is 18 residues long. This chain's CDR3 is CASSPPGGQTGRHQPQHF. Here the CDR3 DNA reads TGTGCCAGCTCACCACCTGGTGGGCAGACAGGGAGGCATCAGCCCCAGCATTTT.

Ten or more counts support this clonotype. The chain couples TRBV6-1 to TRBJ1-5; a possible D gene is TRBD1 (6 bases). Germline-derived CDR1 and CDR2 are MNHNS and SASEGT. Trimming left V 4 bases short and J 3 bases short, with 13 bases between. The CDR3 length is 15 residues. This CDR3 is CASSVRDNHNQPQHF. DNA of the CDR3: TGTGCCAGCAGTGTCCGGGACAACCACAATCAGCCCCAGCATTTT.

There are many counts of this clonotype. The chain combines TRBV7-2 with TRBJ1-3, with a tentative D call TRBD1 (5 bases). Trimming took off 7 bases at V and 0 bases at J, with 10 bases between the two ends. The V gene's germline CDR1 is SGHTA and CDR2 FQGNSA. CDR3 size: 14 residues. The CDR3 DNA reads TGTGCCAGCACCACAGGTGTCTCTGGAAACACCATATATTTT. Translated, it gives CASTTGVSGNTIYF.

This clonotype was counted many times. CDR3 in amino acids: CASSPTGTSGSYEQYF. The CDR3 coding sequence is TGCGCCAGCAGCCCCACAGGGACTAGCGGGAGTTACGAGCAGTACTTC. This chain connects TRBV4-1 to TRBJ2-7; 14 bases align to TRBD2. The CDR3 runs 16 residues. Losses at the gene ends were 4 bases for V and 4 bases for J; bases not matched to a gene: 6. Germline V gene lookup returns CDR1 MGHRA and CDR2 YSYEKL.

This clonotype was found many times. The chain uses TRBV6-6 and TRBJ2-1; weak D call: TRBD2 (5 bases). V lost 2 bases and J 9 bases, leaving 8 bases between the germline ends. Germline V gene data show CDR1 as MNHNY and CDR2 as SVGAGI (reference sequence). This CDR3 comprises 12 residues. CDR3 nucleotides: TGTGCCAGCAGTTACCTACTAGTTGAGCAGTTCTTC. This sequence encodes CASSYLLVEQFF.

This clonotype was seen at least ten times. The V call is TRBV7-9, the J call TRBJ1-2; D is unclear. V lost 8 bases, J lost 7 bases, and 17 bases lay in between. CDR1 is SEHNR and CDR2 is FQNEAQ in the germline V gene (reference sequence). The CDR3 totals 13 residues. The CDR3 bases are TGTGCCAGCGGTTCCCCGGACGGCTCTGGCTACACCTTC. Its protein product is CASGSPDGSGYTF.

Comments on this clonotype: A much more abundant neighbour one base away suggests this may be a read error. V and J are TRBV12-3 or TRBV12-4 and TRBJ2-3, with a weak D call TRBD2 (7 bases). The CDR3 is 15 amino acids. CDR3 protein: CDSSFAGAEADTQYF. The CDR3 DNA sequence: TGTGACAGCAGTTTTGCGGGGGCCGAGGCAGATACGCAGTATTTT.

In this sample, this clonotype turned up many times. The chain's CDR3 is CASRYTDTQYF. In nucleotides, the CDR3 is TGTGCCAGCAGGTACACAGATACGCAGTATTTT. V and J are TRBV12-3 or TRBV12-4 and TRBJ2-3; D is ambiguous. The V and J ends lost 6 bases and 2 bases respectively, with 3 bases between them. The CDR3 sequence is 11 residues long.

This clonotype appeared many times. This sequence joins TRBV28 and TRBJ2-6, with D tentatively TRBD2 (5 bases). V lost 10 bases to trimming and J lost 0 bases, with 13 bases between them. CDR1 is MDHEN and CDR2 is SYDVKM in the germline V gene. The CDR3 has 15 residues. CDR3 in amino acids: CATSGRDSGANVLTF. The CDR3 DNA is TGTGCCACCTCTGGACGGGACTCTGGGGCCAACGTCCTGACTTTC.

This chain uses TRBV5-4 with TRBJ1-6, with a tentative D call TRBD1 (5 bases). CDR1 is SGHNT and CDR2 is YYREEE in the germline V gene (reference sequence). V dropped 4 bases and J dropped 5 bases, with 13 bases sitting between them. The CDR3 is 15 residues long. This CDR3 is CASSPLGGDNSPLHF. The CDR3 nucleotides read TGTGCCAGCAGCCCCCTGGGGGGGGATAATTCACCCCTCCACTTT.

This clonotype was detected ten times or more. The rearrangement uses TRBV12-3 or TRBV12-4 and TRBJ2-2; D may match TRBD1 or TRBD2 (7 bases each). The CDR3 consists of 14 residues. With 6 bases removed from V and 4 bases from J, the gap between germline ends came to 12 bases. DNA for the CDR3: TGTGCCAGCAGCTCCAGGGGGGGCACCGGGGAGCTGTTTTTT. Amino acids: CASSSRGGTGELFF.

There are many counts of this clonotype. The chain links TRBV6-4 to TRBJ2-1; TRBD1 agrees at 10 bases. Germline V gene lookup returns CDR1 MRHNA and CDR2 SNTAGT. The CDR3 has 14 residues. Unmatched junction bases numbered 4, after V lost 8 bases and J lost 3 bases. DNA of the CDR3: TGTGCCAGCTTCGGGACAGGGGACTACAATGAGCAGTTCTTC. It translates to CASFGTGDYNEQFF.

This clonotype was found many times. The chain has TRBV10-3 and TRBJ2-6; 10 positions match TRBD1. Germline V CDR1 and CDR2: ENHRY, SYGVKD. Trimming at V came to 10 bases and at J to 0 bases, leaving 6 bases not matched to a gene. The CDR3 runs to 16 residues. The CDR3 nucleotides read TGTGCCAATTCCGGGACAGGGGTCTCTGGGGCCAACGTCCTGACTTTC. This encodes CANSGTGVSGANVLTF.

This clonotype appeared many times. V is TRBV3-1 and J is TRBJ2-5; D gene uncertain. V was clipped by 1 base and J by 7 bases, with 4 bases between them. Germline V gene lookup returns CDR1 LGHDT and CDR2 YNNKEL (reference sequence). CDR3 size: 11 residues. The CDR3 reads CASSQVTTQYF. CDR3 in DNA: TGTGCCAGCAGCCAAGTCACGACCCAGTACTTC.

This clonotype is categorized as medium-sized (0.01 to 0.1%). J is TRBJ2-2 and V is TRBV20-1; tentatively, D is TRBD2 (6 bases). V shed 2 bases and J shed 0 bases, with 10 bases lying between them. This CDR3 is 15 amino acids long. The germline V gene has CDR1 DFQATT and CDR2 SNEGSKA (reference sequence). The CDR3 sequence: CSARLRGTNTGELFF. In DNA form, the CDR3 reads TGCAGTGCTAGACTACGGGGGACGAACACCGGGGAGCTGTTTTTT.

The J gene is TRBJ1-2, the V gene TRBV4-2; perhaps TRBD1 as D (6 bases). The CDR3 covers 16 residues. Looked up from germline, CDR1 is LGHNA and CDR2 is YNFKEQ. V lost 4 bases to trimming and J lost 1 base, with 16 bases between them. The CDR3 DNA sequence: TGTGCCAGCAGCCTCCCCTACAGGGAAGGTAACTATGGCTACACCTTC. This sequence encodes CASSLPYREGNYGYTF.

This clonotype was found many times. V gene TRBV4-1 combines with J gene TRBJ2-7; TRBD2 matches at 8 bases. The CDR3 sequence is 17 residues long. Germline V lookup: CDR1 MGHRA, CDR2 YSYEKL. The V and J ends lost 1 base and 5 bases, in that order; junction bases with no gene match: 13. The CDR3 nucleotides read TGCGCCAGCAGCCAAGGCCCCCCGGGAGGGGGTATGGACGAGCAGTACTTC. Translating it yields CASSQGPPGGGMDEQYF.

In this sample, this clonotype turned up many times. The chain uses TRBV5-1 and TRBJ2-5; possible D gene TRBD1, 5 bases. V shed 4 bases and J shed 5 bases, with 15 bases lying between them. The CDR3 spans 14 residues. The germline gives CDR1 SGHRS, CDR2 YFSETQ. The CDR3 sequence: CASSHSGFAETQYF. CDR3 nucleotides: TGCGCCAGCAGCCATTCAGGGTTTGCGGAGACCCAGTACTTC.

The chain carries TRBV20-1 and TRBJ2-2; D is unclear. CDR1 is DFQATT and CDR2 is SNEGSKA in the germline V gene (reference sequence). CDR3 size: 14 residues. The V and J ends lost 2 bases and 9 bases respectively, with 16 bases between them. CDR3 loop: CSARLVILPWELFF. Written as DNA, the CDR3 is TGCAGTGCTAGACTAGTAATTCTCCCCTGGGAGCTGTTTTTT.

About this clonotype: One base away lies a much larger clone, so this may be a sequencing read error. The chain links TRBV7-8 to TRBJ1-1, with a weak D call TRBD1 (5 bases). CDR3 length: 16 amino acids. Germline V gene lookup returns CDR1 SGHVS and CDR2 FQNEAQ. CDR3 in amino acids: CAISPIWGVMNTEAFF. The CDR3 bases are TGTGCCATCAGCCCTATCTGGGGGGTCATGAACACTGAAGCTTTCTTT.

This clonotype was found many times. The chain employs TRBV5-4 and TRBJ2-7; a weak D match, TRBD2 (6 bases). Germline CDR1 SGHNT, CDR2 YYREEE (reference sequence). Trimming removed 4 bases at V and 2 bases at J, with 10 bases between. The CDR3 runs to 13 residues. This CDR3 reads CASSRDSPYEQYV. The CDR3 DNA reads as TGTGCCAGCAGCCGGGACTCCCCCTACGAGCAGTACGTC.